The source of this TCR beta chain is a study of T-cell memory formation after mild COVID-19. MiXCR, run by TCRdb on the 5' RACE reads, gives a single entry per CDR3 protein. The top ten hold around two fifths of the sample, which has about 82,000 distinct CDR3 sequences, roughly 13% seen once. Trimming left V 1 base short and J 7 bases short, with 10 bases between. Germline V CDR1 and CDR2: LNHDA, SQIVND (reference sequence). The CDR3 covers 13 residues. The receptor was isolated from a man aged 18 to 29 who had mild COVID-19 (a few samples of this study predate the infection). Cell type and time point are not known. The chain has TRBV19 and TRBJ1-2; D unclear. The sequenced material came from PBMCs or a T cell subset sorted from them (not recorded which). The CDR3 bases are TGTGCCAGTAGTATAGTTACAGCTGGTGGCTACACCTTC. Its translation: CASSIVTAGGYTF.